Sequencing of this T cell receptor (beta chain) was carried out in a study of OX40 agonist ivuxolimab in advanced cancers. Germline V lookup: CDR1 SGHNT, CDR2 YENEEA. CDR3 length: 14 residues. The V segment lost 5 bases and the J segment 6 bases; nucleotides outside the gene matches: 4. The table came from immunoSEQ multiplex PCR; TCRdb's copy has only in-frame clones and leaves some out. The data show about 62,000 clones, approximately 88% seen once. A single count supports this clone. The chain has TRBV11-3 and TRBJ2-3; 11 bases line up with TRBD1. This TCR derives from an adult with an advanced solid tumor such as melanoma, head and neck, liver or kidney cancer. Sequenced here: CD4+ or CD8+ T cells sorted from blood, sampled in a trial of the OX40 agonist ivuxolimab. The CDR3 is CASSQGQGADTQYF. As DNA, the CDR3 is TGTGCCAGCAGCCAAGGACAGGGGGCCGATACGCAGTATTTT.